This TCR beta chain was recorded in a study of T cells in Graves' hyperthyroidism and ophthalmopathy. Patients aged 18 to 65 had newly diagnosed hyperthyroidism lasting under 2 months. A patient was excluded if there was uncontrolled infection, other autoimmune disease, pregnancy or lactation. This sample holds PBMCs from around 9.9 ml fresh peripheral blood. TCR beta CDR3 region amplification was performed from RNA transcripts. First-round RT-PCR of the TCR CDR3 relied on the HTBI primer set. TCRdb ran MiXCR on the multiplex PCR reads and lists one entry per CDR3 protein. The repertoire holds under 450,000 distinct CDR3 sequences, with roughly 13% as singletons. The ends lost 3 bases at V and 5 bases at J; junction bases unmatched: 6. This CDR3 contains 15 residues. Per germline, CDR1 LNHDA and CDR2 SQIVND (reference sequence).

The chain combines TRBV19 with TRBJ1-2; 10 nucleotides line up with TRBD1. This TCR was sampled from a man between 25 and 39 years old with Graves' hyperthyroidism that later progressed to Graves' ophthalmopathy. Specimen: blood. CDR3 sequence reads: CASSIPTGGWYGYTF. CDR3 nucleotide sequence: TGTGCCAGTAGTATTCCGACAGGGGGCTGGTATGGCTACACCTTC.